This is a list of T cell receptor beta chains from one sample in a study of control samples from healthy donors and cancer patients. Method: immunoSEQ multiplex PCR; TCRdb's copy keeps in-frame clones and lacks some. The data hold approximately 86,000 clones, with about 89% observed a single time. Sequences were obtained from blood. These receptors originate from a man aged 25-40 years in good health. The CDR3 runs from the conserved cysteine through the conserved F or W. D genes are given only for firm matches. The size field is filled for only some rows; it gives once, few, many or a size class.

TRBV9,NA,TRBJ1-3,NA,CASSVGNTIYF,TGTGCCAGCAGCGTGGGAAACACCATATATTTT
TRBV14,NA,TRBJ1-5,NA,CASSQGSMDNQPQHF,TGTGCCAGCAGCCAAGGGTCGATGGACAATCAGCCCCAGCATTTT
TRBV5-4,NA,TRBJ1-2,NA,CASSLQQVDGYTF,TGTGCCAGCAGCTTGCAACAGGTCGATGGCTACACCTTC
TRBV7-2,few,TRBJ1-2,NA,CASSLGTGRDYGYTF,TGTGCCAGCAGCTTAGGAACAGGGCGGGACTATGGCTACACCTTC
TRBV5-5,NA,TRBJ2-1,TRBD2,CASRPGLAGGPDPYNEQFF,TGTGCCAGCAGACCTGGACTAGCGGGGGGCCCCGACCCCTACAATGAGCAGTTCTTC
TRBV12-5,NA,TRBJ1-1,NA,CASGFPPATEAFF,TGTGCTAGTGGTTTTCCCCCGGCCACTGAAGCTTTCTTT
TRBV4-1,NA,TRBJ1-4,NA,CASSQEPSVEKLFF,TGCGCCAGCAGCCAAGAGCCCTCGGTTGAAAAACTGTTTTTT
TRBV12-1,NA,TRBJ1-5,NA,CASSFLPGQGLGLNSNQPQHF,TGTGCCAGCAGCTTCTTACCCGGACAGGGGTTGGGGCTCAATAGCAATCAGCCCCAGCATTTT
TRBV5-1,NA,TRBJ2-7,TRBD2,CASSVAGSSYEQYF,TGCGCCAGCAGCGTAGCGGGTAGCTCCTACGAGCAGTACTTC
TRBV5-4,NA,TRBJ2-3,NA,CASSLWALDTQYF,TGTGCCAGCAGCCTATGGGCATTGGATACGCAGTATTTT
TRBV6-1,NA,TRBJ1-1,NA,CASSEPSLPATFEAFF,TGTGCCAGCAGTGAACCATCCTTACCAGCGACGTTTGAAGCTTTCTTT
TRBV5-1,NA,TRBJ1-6,TRBD1,CASSAGTASTSPLHF,TGCGCCAGCAGCGCAGGGACAGCTTCGACCTCACCCCTCCACTTT
TRBV7-9,NA,TRBJ1-6,NA,CASSLVGTRISPLHF,TGTGCCAGCAGCTTAGTGGGGACCCGAATTTCACCCCTCCACTTT
TRBV6-1,few,TRBJ2-2,TRBD1,CASSEALGTGVTGELFF,TGTGCCAGCAGTGAAGCGCTCGGGACAGGGGTGACCGGGGAGCTGTTTTTT
TRBV7-9,NA,TRBJ2-3,NA,CASSLSPEITDTQYF,TGTGCCAGCAGCTTATCCCCCGAAATCACAGATACGCAGTATTTT
TRBV19,NA,TRBJ2-2,TRBD1,CASSIDEGGNTGELFF,TGTGCCAGTAGTATAGACGAAGGGGGCAACACCGGGGAGCTGTTTTTT
TRBV11-2,NA,TRBJ2-7,NA,CASSLQGYEQYF,TGTGCCAGCAGCTTACAGGGCTACGAGCAGTACTTC
TRBV21-1,NA,TRBJ1-1,NA,CASIGPDRGNTEAFF,TGTGCCAGCATCGGGCCCGATCGCGGGAACACTGAAGCTTTCTTT
TRBV27,NA,TRBJ1-2,NA,CASSSVGWNYGYTF,TGTGCCAGCAGTTCCGTAGGGTGGAACTATGGCTACACCTTC
TRBV10-1,NA,TRBJ2-2,NA,CASSDRRGNTGELFF,TGCGCCAGCAGTGATAGGCGGGGGAACACCGGGGAGCTGTTTTTT
TRBV5-5,NA,TRBJ2-7,NA,CASSLERFKDYEQYF,TGTGCCAGCAGCTTGGAGAGGTTTAAGGACTACGAGCAGTACTTC
TRBV11-2,NA,TRBJ1-1,NA,CASSLDAVMNTEAFF,TGTGCCAGCAGCTTAGACGCGGTAATGAACACTGAAGCTTTCTTT
TRBV9,NA,TRBJ2-5,TRBD2,CASSVARLAGRETQYF,TGTGCCAGCAGCGTAGCTAGGCTAGCGGGGAGGGAGACCCAGTACTTC
TRBV7-9,NA,TRBJ1-5,NA,CASSQQGGGNQPQHF,TGTGCCAGCAGCCAACAGGGAGGAGGCAATCAGCCCCAGCATTTT
TRBV6-5,NA,TRBJ2-3,TRBD2,CASSPGLDGTQYF,TGTGCCAGCAGTCCCGGACTAGATGGTACGCAGTATTTT
TRBV7-8,NA,TRBJ1-1,NA,CASSLGSSGTEAFF,TGTGCCAGCAGCTTAGGTAGTTCTGGCACTGAAGCTTTCTTT